This T cell receptor (beta chain) was recovered during a study of CD8+CD57+ T cells in acquired aplastic anemia. Study background: CD4+ cells from healthy donors averaged approximately 11 million reads.

Points from the study as a whole: Patients and controls turned out to have around 29 CD8+ CDR3 sequences in common.

A note on this clonotype: Its specificity is unknown. At one boundary the junction diverges from the germline segment, which might be a read error.

Profiling that covered TCR beta VDJ and CDR3 relied on genomic DNA as its template. One entry per CDR3 protein results from TCRdb running MiXCR on the reads. The sample holds about 190,000 distinct CDR3 sequences, around 59% seen once. Looked up from germline, CDR1 is SGHTA and CDR2 is FQGNSA. The CDR3 sequence is 15 residues long. This clonotype was obtained from a human donor in good health, serving as a control. What was sequenced was sorted CD4+, CD8+, or CD8+CD57+ T cells (not recorded which) from PBMCs. The V gene is TRBV7-2, the J gene TRBJ1-2; D possibly corresponds to TRBD1 (6 bases). CDR3 protein: CAGSLVTGPDYGYTF. Here the CDR3 DNA reads TGTGCCGGCAGCTTAGTGACAGGACCTGACTATGGCTACACCTTC.